The 8 T cell receptor beta chains given below trace back to one sample, sequenced in a study of blood T cell repertoires in COVID-19. The method was immunoSEQ multiplex PCR; TCRdb's version includes in-frame clones alone and lacks a portion of them. The sample shows 200,000 to 300,000 clones, around 87% of them seen only once. The sequenced sample was peripheral blood. These TCRs come from a woman aged 40-49 years who had recovered from COVID-19.

The V call is TRBV5-1, the J call TRBJ1-4; maybe TRBD1 (6 bases). Trimming stripped 5 bases from V and 3 bases from J, with 8 bases between. The V gene's germline CDR1 is SGHRS and CDR2 YFSETQ. This CDR3 contains 13 residues. The CDR3 DNA sequence: TGCGCCAGCAGGGGGGGGCCTAATGAAAAACTGTTTTTT. It specifies CASRGGPNEKLFF.

The chain has TRBV6-2 or TRBV6-3 and TRBJ1-1; the D gene is possibly TRBD1 (6 bases). V was trimmed by 0 bases and J by 1 base, leaving 15 bases between them. Germline CDR1 is MNHEY and CDR2 is SVGEGT. The CDR3 has 17 residues. The CDR3 DNA reads TGTGCCAGCAGTTACTCAGGGTACAGGGTTGCGAACACTGAAGCTTTCTTT. This translates into CASSYSGYRVANTEAFF.

The gene calls are TRBV3-1 (or the pseudogene TRBV3-2) and TRBJ1-1, with D perhaps matching TRBD1 (5 bases). The germline gives CDR1 LGHDT, CDR2 YNNKEL (reference sequence). The CDR3 is 15 residues long. The V and J ends lost 4 bases and 2 bases respectively, with 14 bases between them. The DNA of the CDR3 is TGTGCCAGCAGCCCAGATCGGCAGGGCAACACTGAAGCTTTCTTT. Amino acid sequence: CASSPDRQGNTEAFF.

The chain recombines TRBV25-1 with TRBJ1-2; the match to TRBD1 covers 7 bases. V shed 4 bases and J 0 bases; nucleotides not matched to a gene: 5. The CDR3 covers 15 residues. Germline-derived CDR1 and CDR2 are MGHDK and SYGVNS. DNA of the CDR3: TGTGCCAGCAGTGCCCTAACAGGGGCTAACTATGGCTACACCTTC. Encoded protein: CASSALTGANYGYTF.

The genes are TRBV29-1 and TRBJ2-6; possible D gene TRBD1, 6 bases. Per the germline V gene, CDR1 is SQVTM and CDR2 is ANQGSEA. There are 16 residues in the CDR3. Trimming took 3 bases from V and 0 from J, leaving 12 bases between them. The DNA of the CDR3 is TGCAGCGTTGACGCGACAGGTAGCTCTGGGGCCAACGTCCTGACTTTC. It yields the protein CSVDATGSSGANVLTF. Together with reference TRBV29-1 and TRBJ2-6, the CDR3 gives the full variable domain: SAVISQKPSRDICQRGTSLTIQCQVDSQVTMMFWYRQQPGQSLTLIATANQGSEATYESGFVIDKFPISRPNLTFSTLTVSNMSPEDSSIYLCSVDATGSSGANVLTFGAGSRLTVL.

The chain combines TRBV29-1 with TRBJ1-1; TRBD1 agrees at 9 bases. Trimming removed 5 bases from V and 5 bases from J; junction bases left unmatched: 6. CDR1 and CDR2 (germline): SQVTM, ANQGSEA. This CDR3 spans 13 amino acids. DNA of the CDR3: TGCAGCGTTAAACGGGACAGGGAAACTGAAGCTTTCTTT. This encodes CSVKRDRETEAFF.

V usage is TRBV5-1 and J usage is TRBJ1-4; 7 nucleotides agree with TRBD1. The V gene's germline CDR1 is SGHRS and CDR2 YFSETQ. The V gene end was trimmed by 4 bases and the J gene end by 0 bases; junction bases not matched to a gene: 18. The CDR3 has 20 residues. The CDR3 DNA follows: TGCGCCAGCAGCCTAGTACCACAGGGACAGAGCCTTGCAACTAATGAAAAACTGTTTTTT. It is translated as CASSLVPQGQSLATNEKLFF.

V usage is TRBV7-2 and J usage is TRBJ2-1; D possibly corresponds to TRBD1 (6 bases). With 5 bases removed from V and 9 bases from J, the gap between germline ends came to 17 bases. The CDR3 extends over 14 amino acids. Germline V gives CDR1 SGHTA, CDR2 FQGNSA. The chain's CDR3 is CASSVNQGWAEQFF. CDR3 nucleotides: TGTGCCAGCAGCGTCAACCAGGGGTGGGCTGAGCAGTTCTTC. Based on the CDR3 plus reference TRBV7-2 and TRBJ2-1, the full variable domain is GAGVSQSPSNKVTEKGKDVELRCDPISGHTALYWYRQSLGQGLEFLIYFQGNSAPDKSGLPSDRFSAERTGGSVSTLTIQRTQQEDSAVYLCASSVNQGWAEQFFGPGTRLTVL.